This TCR beta chain derives from a study of Ad26.COV2.S vaccination and SARS-CoV-2 variants. Study-wide background: Donor had been placed in the Ad26.COV2.S arm of the COV1001 trial.

With 6 bases removed from V and 4 bases from J, the gap between germline ends came to 13 bases. In germline, CDR1 is ENHRY, CDR2 SYGVKD. This CDR3 is 14 amino acids long. Treatment given: around 19 received Ad26.COV2.S at low or high dose, single or two shots; about 5 received placebo; per-sample allocation not given. Collection of samples fell on day 63 after the first vaccine or placebo injection. This adult donor, from Boston, was 18-55 years old. An Ad26 vector was used to express Wuhan-strain SARS-CoV-2 spike as the vaccine. Measured with immunoSEQ multiplex PCR; TCRdb has only the in-frame clones, and not every one. The data contain about 350,000 clones, roughly 90% of them seen just once; the ten biggest clones take up around 10%. Findings and limits, study-wide: Whether participants received vaccine or placebo, their non-spike TCR breadth was similar.

This clone has a single count. Its antigen remains unidentified. This material consisted of peripheral blood, taken in a trial of Ad26.COV2.S vaccine versus placebo. The origin of this receptor is a person between 18 and 65 years old who received the Ad26.COV2.S COVID-19 vaccine or a placebo. The chain employs TRBV10-3 and TRBJ2-1; D may be TRBD2 (6 bases). CDR3 DNA: TGTGCCATCAGGGCCGGGCGGGATTACAATGAGCAGTTCTTC. This gives the protein CAIRAGRDYNEQFF.